Presented here are 11 T cell receptor beta chains from one specimen sequenced in a study of cytomegalovirus exposure and HLA in healthy donors. Vbeta (60) and Jbeta (13) primers were used in the PCR. This table comes from immunoSEQ multiplex PCR, and its TCRdb copy is limited to in-frame clones, with some not included. The data show approximately 70,000 clones, around 77% seen once. Sequencing used PBMCs. The receptors come from a man aged 45 to 65 in good health and CMV-seronegative.

The chain carries TRBV12-5 and TRBJ1-1; TRBD1 matches at 8 bases. Germline loops: CDR1 LGHNT, CDR2 FRNRAP. V was clipped by 2 bases and J by 7 bases; unmatched bases: 12. This CDR3 has 16 amino acids. The CDR3 region is CASGLSLTGGKGEAFF. The CDR3, as DNA: TGTGCTAGTGGTTTGTCCCTAACAGGGGGAAAGGGTGAAGCTTTCTTT.

This chain joins TRBV15 and TRBJ2-1; 11 bases agree with TRBD2. V trimming: 3 bases; J trimming: 8 bases; junction bases outside the gene matches: 12. The germline CDR1 and CDR2 sequences are LNHNV and YYDKDF (reference sequence). This CDR3 has 17 residues. CDR3 bases: TGTGCCACCAGCAGGGGGTGGACTAGCGGGCCGTTCGATGAGCAGTTCTTC. It yields the protein CATSRGWTSGPFDEQFF.

This clone was found once. The chain joins TRBV30 to TRBJ1-2; D might be TRBD1 (6 bases). The V gene lost 4 bases and the J gene lost 3 bases, with 9 bases spanning the gap. The CDR3 extends over 12 amino acids. The V gene's germline CDR1 is GTSNPN and CDR2 SVGIG (reference sequence). CDR3 in DNA: TGTGCCTGGACTGGACAGTACTATGGCTACACCTTC. Its protein product is CAWTGQYYGYTF. The full variable domain, with the rest looked up from reference TRBV30 and TRBJ1-2, is SQTIHQWPATLVQPVGSPLSLECTVEGTSNPNLYWYRQAAGRGLQLLFYSVGIGQISSEVPQNLSASRPQDRQFILSSKKLLLSDSGFYLCAWTGQYYGYTFGSGTRLTVV.

The gene calls are TRBV5-4 and TRBJ2-7; TRBD2 matches 10 bases. V was clipped by 5 bases and J by 5 bases; unmatched bases: 10. This CDR3 contains 15 residues. Germline CDR1 reads SGHNT; CDR2 reads YYREEE (reference sequence). The CDR3 spells CASSFGSSGSNEQYF. The CDR3 DNA sequence: TGTGCCAGCAGTTTTGGCTCTAGCGGGAGTAACGAGCAGTACTTC.

This clone was seen repeatedly, ten times or more. The rearrangement uses TRBV19 and TRBJ1-1; no definite D call. V dropped 7 bases and J dropped 1 base, with 22 bases sitting between them. This CDR3 comprises 17 residues. Per germline, CDR1 LNHDA and CDR2 SQIVND (reference sequence). The CDR3 DNA reads TGTGCCAGTATCGGAATGGGGAGGGAAAGATGGAACACTGAAGCTTTCTTT. Protein sequence: CASIGMGRERWNTEAFF.

The genes are TRBV7-6 and TRBJ2-5; possible D gene TRBD1, 6 bases. V lost 5 bases and J 4 bases, leaving 17 bases between the germline ends. The CDR3 contains 15 residues. CDR1 and CDR2 (germline): SGHVS, FNYEAQ. The DNA of the CDR3 is TGTGCCAGCAGCCTCCCGATGGGGGCGGGAGAGACCCAGTACTTC. Its protein is CASSLPMGAGETQYF. Complete variable domain (other parts from reference TRBV7-6 and TRBJ2-5): GAGVSQSPRYKVTKRGQDVALRCDPISGHVSLYWYRQALGQGPEFLTYFNYEAQQDKSGLPNDRFSAERPEGSISTLTIQRTEQRDSAMYRCASSLPMGAGETQYFGPGTRLLVL.

The J gene is TRBJ1-2, the V gene TRBV30, with TRBD1 as a possible D gene (5 bases). The V gene lost 3 bases and the J gene lost 11 bases, with 16 bases spanning the gap. Germline CDR1 and CDR2: GTSNPN and SVGIG (reference sequence). The CDR3 runs to 12 residues. The chain's CDR3 is CAWRGEGPRYTF. CDR3 in DNA: TGTGCCTGGAGAGGGGAAGGCCCGCGGTACACCTTC.

The rearrangement uses TRBV10-1 and TRBJ1-2, with D hard to call. Per the germline V gene, CDR1 is WNHNN and CDR2 is SYGVQD (reference sequence). V was shortened by 2 bases and J by 4 bases, with 8 bases between the two germline ends. The CDR3 sequence is 13 residues long. CDR3 DNA sequence: TGCGCCAGCAGTGAGATCGGGTCCTATGGCTACACCTTC. Amino acids: CASSEIGSYGYTF.

This clone was observed a few times. The chain couples TRBV27 to TRBJ2-7, with 7 bases fitting TRBD2. Germline trimming cut 7 bases from V and 1 base from J; bases unmatched to any gene: 7. CDR1 MNHEY and CDR2 SMNVEV come from the germline V gene (reference sequence). The CDR3 totals 14 residues. In DNA form, the CDR3 reads TGTGCCAGCACCCACTTGGGAGGGTCCTACGAGCAGTACTTC. It is translated as CASTHLGGSYEQYF.

The chain uses TRBV7-9 and TRBJ1-3; unclear D gene. V lost 1 base, J lost 3 bases, and 7 bases lay in between. Germline V lookup: CDR1 SEHNR, CDR2 FQNEAQ (reference sequence). This CDR3 is 14 amino acids long. Written as DNA, the CDR3 is TGTGCCAGCAGCTTAGGGGCATATGGAAACACCATATATTTT. It encodes CASSLGAYGNTIYF.

This rearrangement joins TRBV6-6 to TRBJ1-2; weak D call: TRBD1 (6 bases). The CDR3 runs to 14 residues. Per the germline V gene, CDR1 is MNHNY and CDR2 is SVGAGI (reference sequence). The V end lost 2 bases, the J end lost 6 bases, and 13 bases lay between the germline ends. The chain's CDR3 is CASSYEGGLDGYTF. In nucleotides, the CDR3 is TGTGCCAGCAGTTACGAGGGGGGGCTGGATGGCTACACCTTC.